The 8 T cell receptor beta chains in this list originate from one sample, sequenced in a study of regulatory T cells in long-lasting Graves disease. As to time point: newly diagnosed GD, antithyroid drugs for less than 3 months. Making the TCR library involved RNA that had been extracted from PBMCs. For TCR beta, libraries came from iRepertoire HTBI primers and Arm-PCR of CDR3 regions. TCRdb redid the calling of the multiplex PCR reads with MiXCR, one entry per CDR3 protein. The sample includes 530,000 or so distinct CDR3 sequences, roughly 15% of them seen just once. The data also belong to a second study, concerning T cells in Graves' hyperthyroidism and ophthalmopathy.

The source was peripheral blood mononuclear cells (PBMCs), collected at new diagnosis, from a patient treated with antithyroid drugs. Source of these receptors: a man aged 18 to 30 with Graves disease.

This clonotype was counted ten times or more. The V gene is TRBV28, the J gene TRBJ2-7; perhaps TRBD2 as D (5 bases). The length of the CDR3 is 16 residues. The V gene's germline CDR1 is MDHEN and CDR2 SYDVKM. V lost 1 base and J 3 bases, leaving 16 bases between the germline ends. CDR3 DNA sequence: TGTGCCAGCAGTTTATCAGCGGCCACGGGCCTCTACGAGCAGTACTTC. Its protein is CASSLSAATGLYEQYF.

This clonotype was detected only a few times. The chain couples TRBV7-8 to TRBJ2-7, with 8 bases aligning to TRBD2. Trimming at V came to 4 bases and at J to 1 base, leaving 6 bases not matched to a gene. This CDR3 is 15 amino acids long. The germline CDR1 and CDR2 sequences are SGHVS and FQNEAQ. The CDR3 DNA reads as TGTGCCAGCAGCTGGGAGACTAGCGCATCCTACGAGCAGTACTTC. Amino acid sequence: CASSWETSASYEQYF.

The chain is built from TRBV3-1 and TRBJ1-2; TRBD1 aligns across 7 bases. The CDR3 sequence is 17 residues long. V dropped 0 bases and J dropped 4; count of bases not matched to a gene: 11. The germline V gene has CDR1 LGHDT and CDR2 YNNKEL (reference sequence). Here the CDR3 DNA reads TGTGCCAGCAGCCAAGATAGCGGAGGGGGCGCCGGCTATGGCTACACCTTC. Its translation is CASSQDSGGGAGYGYTF. The full variable domain, completed using reference TRBV3-1 and TRBJ1-2, is DTAVSQTPKYLVTQMGNDKSIKCEQNLGHDTMYWYKQDSKKFLKIMFSYNNKELIINETVPNRFSPKSPDKAHLNLHINSLELGDSAVYFCASSQDSGGGAGYGYTFGSGTRLTVV.

The rearrangement uses TRBV20-1 and TRBJ2-1; TRBD2 agrees at 7 bases. The CDR3 runs to 16 residues. The junction had 10 bases not matched to a gene; V was cut back by 5 bases and J by 0 bases. In germline, CDR1 is DFQATT, CDR2 SNEGSKA (reference sequence). In nucleotides, the CDR3 is TGCAGTGCTGCGGGGGACCTCCGAAGCTCCTACAATGAGCAGTTCTTC. It translates to CSAAGDLRSSYNEQFF.

The chain couples TRBV19 to TRBJ1-4; D is ambiguous. V dropped 3 bases and J dropped 0 bases, with 17 bases sitting between them. The germline V gene encodes CDR1 LNHDA and CDR2 SQIVND (reference sequence). The CDR3 sequence is 18 residues long. The CDR3, as DNA: TGTGCCAGTAGTATGAGGTTTGAGGAGATTGCAACTAATGAAAAACTGTTTTTT. It codes for CASSMRFEEIATNEKLFF.

In its sample, this clonotype was seen once. This sequence may be a read error, since a much larger clone differs from it by one base. The chain links TRBV12-3 or TRBV12-4 to TRBJ1-1; D unresolved. The CDR3 is 10 residues long. CDR3 loop: CDSGSAEAFF. The CDR3 DNA follows: TGTGACAGTGGGAGCGCTGAAGCTTTCTTT.

The chain links TRBV11-2 to TRBJ2-2; the D gene is possibly TRBD2 (6 bases). The CDR3 runs 16 residues. Trimming stripped 1 base from V and 7 bases from J, with 16 bases between. Germline V gives CDR1 SGHAT, CDR2 FQNNGV. The CDR3 region is CASSLVLARLGGELFF. As DNA, the CDR3 is TGTGCCAGCAGCTTAGTACTAGCCAGATTAGGCGGGGAGCTGTTTTTT.

This clonotype showed up many times. The chain employs TRBV30 and TRBJ2-2, with a tentative D call TRBD2 (7 bases). Trimming left V 5 bases short and J 4 bases short, with 11 bases between. Per germline, CDR1 GTSNPN and CDR2 SVGIG (reference sequence). The CDR3 length is 13 residues. CDR3 region: CAWEGGGTGELFF. The CDR3 bases are TGTGCCTGGGAAGGGGGGGGCACCGGGGAGCTGTTTTTT.